What follows describes a single T cell receptor (beta chain). This sample is part of a study of T cell changes during pregnancy in multiple sclerosis. The CDR3 has 15 residues. From germline, CDR1 is SQVTM and CDR2 ANQGSEA. Trimming removed 2 bases at V and 6 bases at J, with 19 bases between. Sequenced by immunoSEQ multiplex PCR; TCRdb stores in-frame clones only, minus some. The table has about 100,000 clones, 91% seen once; the top ten hold around 3%. The sample was peripheral blood, taken in the second trimester of pregnancy. The TCR comes from a female donor with multiple sclerosis, enrolled in a pregnancy study. The chain is built from TRBV29-1 and TRBJ1-2; D may be TRBD1 (6 bases). CDR3 region: CSVERGVGGKNGYTF. The DNA for the CDR3 is TGCAGCGTTGAAAGGGGGGTCGGGGGGAAAAATGGCTACACCTTC.